The 21 T cell receptor beta chains in this list originate from one sample, sequenced in a study of T cells in Graves' hyperthyroidism and ophthalmopathy. RNA transcripts served as the template for amplifying TCR beta CDR3 regions. The study used the HTBI primer set for a first-round RT-PCR of the TCR CDR3. A single record per CDR3 protein comes from TCRdb applying MiXCR to the multiplex PCR reads. The data show about 600,000 distinct CDR3 sequences, approximately 15% seen once. Sample: blood. The source is a middle-aged woman with Graves' ophthalmopathy.

J is TRBJ2-1 and V is TRBV9; 9 bases agree with TRBD2. The V and J ends lost 0 bases and 3 bases, in that order; junction bases with no gene match: 4. The CDR3 spans 16 residues. Germline loops: CDR1 SGDLS, CDR2 YYNGEE. Here the CDR3 DNA reads TGTGCCAGCAGCGTAGGTGGCGGGAGGGTCTACAATGAGCAGTTCTTC. Translating gives CASSVGGGRVYNEQFF.

This clonotype was seen repeatedly, ten times or more. This chain joins TRBV3-1 and TRBJ1-5; no clear D. V was shortened by 4 bases and J by 1 base, with 8 bases between the two germline ends. Germline V gene data show CDR1 as LGHDT and CDR2 as YNNKEL (reference sequence). The length of the CDR3 is 14 residues. CDR3 nucleotide sequence: TGTGCCAGCAGCCCCATCGGGAGCAATCAGCCCCAGCATTTT. It codes for CASSPIGSNQPQHF.

This clonotype showed up many times. The chain employs TRBV6-1 and TRBJ1-5; a weak D match, TRBD1 (5 bases). V dropped 1 base and J dropped 6 bases, with 7 bases sitting between them. The CDR3 has 13 amino acids. CDR1 is MNHNS, CDR2 SASEGT, per germline. CDR3 sequence reads: CASSEGGGQPQHF. The CDR3 nucleotides are TGTGCCAGCAGTGAAGGGGGGGGTCAGCCCCAGCATTTT.

In this sample, this clonotype turned up many times. The chain carries TRBV6-5 and TRBJ2-3; possible D gene TRBD2, 6 bases. V gave up 6 bases and J gave up 6 bases, with 13 bases separating them. CDR1 MNHEY and CDR2 SVGAGI come from the germline V gene. The CDR3 is 13 residues long. The CDR3 spells CASRLLASDTQYF. CDR3 nucleotides: TGTGCCAGCAGATTACTAGCATCCGATACGCAGTATTTT.

This clonotype came up a few times. The chain links TRBV19 to TRBJ1-1, with D maybe TRBD1 (5 bases). The germline V gene has CDR1 LNHDA and CDR2 SQIVND (reference sequence). Trimming left V 9 bases short and J 2 bases short, with 13 bases between. The length of the CDR3 is 13 residues. The CDR3 loop is CASTFQGNTEAFF. CDR3 nucleotides: TGTGCCAGCACATTCCAGGGAAACACTGAAGCTTTCTTT.

This clonotype was seen a single time. The chain has TRBV12-3 or TRBV12-4 and TRBJ1-2, with a weak D call TRBD1 (5 bases). CDR3 length: 11 amino acids. V was shortened by 1 base and J by 11 bases, with 8 bases between the two germline ends. The CDR3 nucleotides read TGTGCCAGCAGTTTAGGACAGACTTACACCTTC. Its translation is CASSLGQTYTF.

In this sample, this clonotype turned up a few times. This chain links TRBV2 with TRBJ1-6, with 8 bases identical to TRBD1. CDR3 length equals 15 residues. Germline V lookup: CDR1 SNHLY, CDR2 FYNNEI. V trimming: 7 bases; J trimming: 7 bases; junction bases outside the gene matches: 9. The CDR3 loop reads CASTPLQGANSPLHF. The CDR3 DNA reads as TGTGCCAGCACCCCCCTCCAGGGGGCGAATTCACCCCTCCACTTT.

A few counts support this clonotype. The V call is TRBV9, the J call TRBJ1-1, with D unclear. CDR3 length equals 13 residues. The V end was cut by 0 bases, the J end by 6 bases, with 9 bases between. Germline V gene lookup returns CDR1 SGDLS and CDR2 YYNGEE. The DNA of the CDR3 is TGTGCCAGCAGCGTAGCCACGGACCCTGAAGCTTTCTTT. Amino acid sequence: CASSVATDPEAFF.

Ten or more counts support this clonotype. This sequence joins TRBV5-1 and TRBJ2-3; 9 nucleotides align to TRBD1. This CDR3 spans 16 amino acids. V trimming: 0 bases; J trimming: 3 bases; junction bases outside the gene matches: 5. Germline CDR1 and CDR2: SGHRS and YFSETQ. The CDR3: CASSLGDRARTDTQYF. The CDR3 nucleotides read TGCGCCAGCAGCTTGGGGGACAGGGCGCGGACAGATACGCAGTATTTT.

The genes are TRBV6-1 and TRBJ1-5, with TRBD1 identical over 7 bases. Trimming at V came to 3 bases and at J to 6 bases, leaving 8 bases not matched to a gene. Per the germline V gene, CDR1 is MNHNS and CDR2 is SASEGT. The CDR3 has 15 residues. The CDR3: CASSDRRGQVQPQHF. The CDR3 nucleotides read TGTGCCAGCAGTGACCGGAGGGGGCAGGTTCAGCCCCAGCATTTT.

CDR3: CASSLMRTSGANVLTF. The CDR3 region has the DNA TGTGCCAGCAGCTTAATGCGGACCTCTGGGGCCAACGTCCTGACTTTC. The V call is TRBV7-3, the J call TRBJ2-6; D gene uncertain. From germline, CDR1 is SGHTA and CDR2 FQGTGA. The CDR3 runs 16 residues. V was clipped by 1 base and J by 0 bases, with 7 bases between them.

This clonotype has at least ten counts. This chain uses TRBV5-1 with TRBJ2-3, with a possible D match to TRBD2 (6 bases). V lost 4 bases, J lost 0 bases, and 15 bases lay in between. From germline, CDR1 is SGHRS and CDR2 YFSETQ. The CDR3 consists of 16 residues. The CDR3 reads CASSADYSLSTDTQYF. In nucleotides, the CDR3 is TGCGCCAGCAGCGCGGACTACTCCTTAAGCACAGATACGCAGTATTTT.

This rearrangement joins TRBV20-1 to TRBJ1-5, with D uncertain. Trimming took off 2 bases at V and 3 bases at J, with 17 bases between the two ends. CDR1 and CDR2 from the germline V gene are DFQATT and SNEGSKA (reference sequence). This CDR3 has 16 amino acids. The CDR3 region has the DNA TGCAGTGCTAGACCCCCGGTGGCCGGAATCAATCAGCCCCAGCATTTT. Protein product: CSARPPVAGINQPQHF.

This clonotype was found many times. This sequence joins TRBV11-2 and TRBJ2-5, with D tentatively TRBD1 (5 bases). In germline, CDR1 is SGHAT, CDR2 FQNNGV. The CDR3 is made up of 14 amino acids. V lost 4 bases and J 7 bases, leaving 16 bases between the germline ends. CDR3 DNA sequence: TGTGCCAGCAGCTCTAGACTCCTTAGGGGGACCCAGTACTTC. It is translated as CASSSRLLRGTQYF.

The chain uses TRBV5-1 and TRBJ2-3; 8 bases fit TRBD1. The CDR3 has 16 residues. J was trimmed by 3 bases and V by 3 bases; bases with no gene match: 9. Germline CDR1 and CDR2: SGHRS and YFSETQ. This CDR3 reads CASSYDGQGGTDTQYF. The CDR3 DNA is TGCGCCAGCAGCTACGACGGACAGGGTGGGACAGATACGCAGTATTTT.

This clonotype was counted ten times or more. V gene TRBV12-5 combines with J gene TRBJ1-5; D not resolved. Germline lookup yields CDR1 LGHNT and CDR2 FRNRAP. V was clipped by 3 bases and J by 6 bases, with 3 bases between them. The CDR3 totals 11 residues. DNA for the CDR3: TGTGCTAGTGGTTTCCTTCAGCCCCAGCATTTT. Translated, it gives CASGFLQPQHF.

The chain couples TRBV28 to TRBJ2-1; D tentatively fits TRBD1 or TRBD2 (6 bases each). The germline CDR1 and CDR2 sequences are MDHEN and SYDVKM. The germline V and J ends were trimmed by 3 bases and 7 bases, with 16 bases remaining between them. The CDR3 runs to 15 residues. DNA for the CDR3: TGTGCCAGCAGTTTCCGGGGGCGTGGGGTAAATGAGCAGTTCTTC. It codes for CASSFRGRGVNEQFF.

In regard to this clonotype: This clone may be a read error of a much larger clone one base away. This chain connects TRBV7-2 to TRBJ2-5; 12 nucleotides line up with TRBD2. This CDR3 has 16 amino acids. J gave up 7 bases and V 5 bases, and 11 bases lay outside the gene matches. In germline, CDR1 is SGHTA, CDR2 FQGNSA. The CDR3 is CASSVRLAGAGGTQYF. CDR3 DNA: TGTGCCAGCAGCGTTCGACTAGCGGGAGCAGGAGGGACCCAGTACTTC.

This clonotype was seen at least ten times. The CDR3 reads CSAATRDRGYEQYF. CDR3 nucleotide sequence: TGCAGTGCTGCGACCCGGGACAGGGGTTACGAGCAGTACTTC. This chain uses TRBV20-1 with TRBJ2-7; TRBD1 agrees at 10 bases. In germline, CDR1 is DFQATT, CDR2 SNEGSKA (reference sequence). The CDR3 runs 14 residues. V shed 5 bases, J shed 4 bases, and the junction held 8 bases outside the gene matches.

This clonotype was observed a handful of times. The CDR3 region has the DNA TGTGCCACAGGGGGGGGGGGGTCCCTTCTTCGCTACACCTTC. Protein product: CATGGGGSLLRYTF. The chain combines TRBV10-3 with TRBJ1-2, with 7 bases identical to TRBD1. Germline assignment: CDR1 ENHRY and CDR2 SYGVKD. The CDR3 has 14 amino acids. V gave up 10 bases and J gave up 9 bases; unmatched junction bases: 17.

Ten or more counts support this clonotype. The rearrangement uses TRBV2 and TRBJ2-3, with 8 bases that match TRBD2. The CDR3 extends over 13 amino acids. Germline V gene sequence: CDR1 SNHLY, CDR2 FYNNEI. V dropped 7 bases and J dropped 2; count of bases not matched to a gene: 2. CDR3 nucleotides: TGTGCCAGCATAGCGGGGAACACAGATACGCAGTATTTT. Translation gives CASIAGNTDTQYF.